This T cell receptor beta chain was profiled in a study of metastatic and nonmetastatic thyroid tumors. Study in general: For malignant and benign thyroid patients, tumor or nodule tissue and blood were the sources whose repertoires were compared. Overall study results and limits: In both blood and tumor samples, TCR beta diversity was reported significantly higher for malignant than benign nodules.

The CDR3 is 12 residues long. V lost 8 bases to trimming and J lost 4 bases; unmatched junction nucleotides: 4. From germline, CDR1 is DFQATT and CDR2 SNEGSKA (reference sequence). Authors' data handling: Clinicopathological groups supplied CDR3 differences that were used to build a distant-metastasis classifier for papillary thyroid cancer. Using MiXCR, TCRdb reanalyzed the PCR reads. The V and J calls were not made by the authors but by TCRdb's processing. This table has around 9,000 clones, approximately 30% appearing once. The entire patient cohort was treatment-naive prior to thyroid surgery. This clone was found a few times. Its cognate antigen is unknown. Additional DNA sequences in this sample encode the identical CDR3.

The TCR was taken from a female donor with papillary thyroid cancer or a benign thyroid nodule (not recorded which). Some clones in this sample may be carry-over from other donors' samples. Sequencing was performed on adjacent normal tissue. The chain joins TRBV20-1 to TRBJ1-5; TRBD1 matches 8 bases. The CDR3 here is CSPGQANQPQHF. Written as DNA, the CDR3 is TGCAGTCCGGGACAGGCTAATCAGCCCCAGCATTTT.